The source of this TCR beta chain is a study of early T cells in non-severe SARS-CoV-2 infection. TCRdb fed the 5' RACE reads into MiXCR, producing one record per CDR3 protein. This table holds 45,000 to 55,000 distinct CDR3 sequences, less than 7.5% found once. This clonotype has at least ten counts. V was clipped by 3 bases and J by 1 base; unmatched bases: 9. There are 16 residues in the CDR3. From germline, CDR1 is SGHDT and CDR2 YYEEEE. The chain couples TRBV5-6 to TRBJ1-1; 7 bases are a match to TRBD1. Sample: whole blood, taken at baseline. This sequence originates from an adult who was a healthcare worker with PCR-confirmed SARS-CoV-2 infection or an uninfected control (not recorded which). CDR3: CASSSTLGGRNTEAFF. CDR3 bases: TGTGCCAGCAGCTCGACTCTAGGGGGCCGGAACACTGAAGCTTTCTTT.